This T cell receptor beta chain was sequenced for a study of T cells after yellow fever vaccination. Findings and limits, study-wide: Clonotypes shared by both compartments, CD4 and CD8, made up a small share. Subsequent to the booster, the majority of primary-vaccination clones reappeared (roughly 97% CD4, around 85% CD8).

TCRdb reprocessed the 5' RACE reads via MiXCR and lists one record per CDR3 protein. The sample has under 250,000 distinct CDR3 sequences, about 3% seen once. CDR1 is SGHRS, CDR2 YFSETQ, per germline. Trimming left V 4 bases short and J 10 bases short, with 15 bases between. This CDR3 is built from 14 residues. There are many counts of this clonotype. Antigen specificity is unknown. The receptor was derived from a man between 18 and 29 years old who received the YFV17D yellow fever vaccine. Sequenced material: CD4+ T cells sorted from PBMCs, taken 10 days after the yellow fever booster vaccination. The chain uses TRBV5-1 and TRBJ1-6; D not resolved. The CDR3 loop reads CASSEGSVGSPLHF. The CDR3 nucleotides read TGCGCCAGCAGCGAAGGGTCAGTTGGGTCACCCCTCCACTTT.